The next 7 T cell receptor beta chains were all read from a single sample in a study of T cell changes during pregnancy in multiple sclerosis. The table came from immunoSEQ multiplex PCR; TCRdb's copy has only in-frame clones and leaves some out. The sample has 70,000 to 75,000 clones; around nine tenths are singletons. The sequencing used peripheral blood, collected in the second trimester of pregnancy. The receptors originated from a female donor in good health, enrolled as a control in a pregnancy study.

The J gene is TRBJ1-5, the V gene TRBV6-5; weak D call: TRBD1 (6 bases). In germline, CDR1 is MNHEY, CDR2 SVGAGI. Trimming cost V 2 bases and J 6 bases, with 11 bases left between them. The CDR3 has 14 residues. The DNA for the CDR3 is TGTGCCAGCAGTTACACGGCGACAGGTCAGCCCCAGCATTTT. Protein product: CASSYTATGQPQHF.

The J gene is TRBJ2-3, the V gene TRBV9; 11 nucleotides match TRBD2. CDR1 SGDLS and CDR2 YYNGEE come from the germline V gene. The CDR3 consists of 16 residues. J lost 5 bases, V lost 0 bases, and 5 bases had no gene match. CDR3 sequence (DNA): TGTGCCAGCAGCGTAGAAGATAGCGGGGGGGGAGATACGCAGTATTTT. Its translation is CASSVEDSGGGDTQYF.

This clone was observed a few times. The chain employs TRBV6-6 and TRBJ1-6; D gene unclear. This CDR3 is 12 amino acids long. Looked up from germline, CDR1 is MNHNY and CDR2 is SVGAGI (reference sequence). V was cut by 9 bases and J by 7 bases, with 10 bases left in between. The CDR3 sequence: CASGAPNSPLHF. CDR3 DNA sequence: TGTGCCAGTGGAGCGCCGAATTCACCCCTCCACTTT.

There are a few counts of this clone. This chain connects TRBV6-6 to TRBJ1-3, with D perhaps matching TRBD1 (6 bases). The CDR3 is made up of 15 amino acids. V dropped 4 bases and J dropped 5 bases, with 15 bases sitting between them. Looked up from germline, CDR1 is MNHNY and CDR2 is SVGAGI (reference sequence). The CDR3 bases are TGTGCCAGCAGTTCCAACCGACAGGCTAGAAACACCATATATTTT. As protein: CASSSNRQARNTIYF.

The chain employs TRBV25-1 and TRBJ1-3, with D perhaps TRBD1 (5 bases). The CDR3 sequence is 12 residues long. Trimming shortened V by 6 bases and J by 7 bases, and 10 bases separated the two germline ends. Germline loops: CDR1 MGHDK, CDR2 SYGVNS. The CDR3 loop reads CASRGEGNTIYF. The CDR3 DNA reads as TGTGCCAGCAGGGGGGAGGGGAACACCATATATTTT. Based on the CDR3 plus reference TRBV25-1 and TRBJ1-3, the full variable domain is EADIYQTPRYLVIGTGKKITLECSQTMGHDKMYWYQQDPGMELHLIHYSYGVNSTEKGDLSSESTVSRIRTEHFPLTLESARPSHTSQYLCASRGEGNTIYFGEGSWLTVV.

The chain couples TRBV4-3 to TRBJ2-1; a possible D gene is TRBD2 (7 bases). The CDR3 contains 16 residues. V lost 0 bases to trimming and J lost 9 bases, with 18 bases between them. From germline, CDR1 is LGHNA and CDR2 YSLEER. The CDR3 protein is CASSQDKWGGPGEQFF. CDR3 in DNA: TGCGCCAGCAGCCAAGATAAGTGGGGGGGCCCTGGTGAGCAGTTCTTC.

The J gene is TRBJ1-1, the V gene TRBV19; D is unresolved. The germline V gene encodes CDR1 LNHDA and CDR2 SQIVND (reference sequence). The germline V and J ends were trimmed by 3 bases and 5 bases, with 13 bases remaining between them. The CDR3 consists of 14 residues. CDR3 residues: CASSIWAGRTEAFF. In DNA form, the CDR3 reads TGTGCCAGTAGTATTTGGGCCGGAAGGACTGAAGCTTTCTTT.